The 26 T cell receptor beta chains reported below all come from one sample, sequenced in a study of shared clonotypes between healthy human individuals. Assay: immunoSEQ multiplex PCR; the TCRdb copy retains only in-frame clones and omits some. Among approximately 980,000 clones, about three quarters were seen once, and the ten largest hold over 1.3%. Sequenced material: memory CD4+ T cells sorted from blood. Subset: CD45RA-negative fraction. These receptors were taken from a man aged 18 to 30 in good health.

There are a few counts of this clone. CDR3 sequence (DNA): TGTGCCAGCAGCAATCGGACAGGGAAAAGGGGAAGCAATCAGCCCCAGCATTTT. It codes for CASSNRTGKRGSNQPQHF. The gene calls are TRBV21-1 and TRBJ1-5; the D call of TRBD1 is as the table states it, not checked on the DNA. TRBV21-1 is a pseudogene. The CDR3 loop spans 18 amino acids.

This chain joins TRBV5-1 and TRBJ2-5, with D perhaps assigned TRBD1 or TRBD2 (5 bases each). The CDR3 is 15 residues long. V shed 3 bases and J shed 6 bases, with 18 bases lying between them. Germline V gives CDR1 SGHRS, CDR2 YFSETQ. CDR3 in DNA: TGCGCCAGCAGCTGGGGGACCACCGAAGTACAGACCCAGTACTTC. Its translation is CASSWGTTEVQTQYF.

CDR3 bases: TGCAGCGGCGAACAGGATGAAAAACTGTTTTTT. Translation gives CSGEQDEKLFF. The chain employs TRBV29-1 and TRBJ1-4, with D tentatively TRBD1 (5 bases). V lost 7 bases and J 6 bases, leaving 9 bases between the germline ends. This CDR3 is 11 amino acids long. The germline gives CDR1 SQVTM, CDR2 ANQGSEA.

The V call is TRBV5-1, the J call TRBJ2-5; D may be TRBD1 (6 bases). The CDR3 sequence is 14 residues long. V was pared by 3 bases and J by 4 bases, with 13 bases between. In germline, CDR1 is SGHRS, CDR2 YFSETQ. CDR3: CASSSGTSPETQYF. CDR3 nucleotides: TGCGCCAGCAGCTCCGGGACATCCCCAGAGACCCAGTACTTC.

The chain combines TRBV5-1 with TRBJ1-2; D is ambiguous. Between the trimmed V and J ends, which lost 4 bases and 8 bases, there was a span of 12 bases. Germline-derived CDR1 and CDR2 are SGHRS and YFSETQ. The CDR3 is 12 residues long. CDR3 nucleotides: TGCGCCAGCAGCCCGGAGGGAAGGGGCTACACCTTC. Its protein is CASSPEGRGYTF.

V and J are TRBV7-9 and TRBJ1-1; the D is unclear. V lost 5 bases and J lost 1, with 17 bases in between. This CDR3 is 16 amino acids long. Per the germline V gene, CDR1 is SEHNR and CDR2 is FQNEAQ (reference sequence). CDR3 sequence (DNA): TGTGCCAGCAGCCCCCGACGGGAACAGAGGAACACTGAAGCTTTCTTT. Translated, it gives CASSPRREQRNTEAFF.

This clone was counted a few times. The chain employs TRBV5-1 and TRBJ2-2, with D perhaps TRBD1 or TRBD2 (6 bases each). V lost 1 base and J 0 bases, leaving 10 bases between the germline ends. The germline gives CDR1 SGHRS, CDR2 YFSETQ. The CDR3 covers 16 residues. CDR3 residues: CASSLYGGPNTGELFF. CDR3 coding DNA: TGCGCCAGCAGCTTGTACGGGGGCCCGAACACCGGGGAGCTGTTTTTT.

The gene calls are TRBV5-1 and TRBJ2-3; perhaps TRBD1 as D (7 bases). The ends were cut back, 0 bases at V and 5 bases at J, with 13 bases in the middle. The CDR3 has 15 amino acids. Germline CDR1 and CDR2: SGHRS and YFSETQ. The CDR3 DNA reads as TGCGCCAGCAGCTTGGACGGTCAGGGGGGAGATACGCAGTATTTT. Translation gives CASSLDGQGGDTQYF.

About this clone itself: The sample carries other DNA sequences with the same CDR3. The chain employs TRBV4-2 and TRBJ1-6; D not certain. V shed 0 bases and J shed 5 bases, with 5 bases lying between them. The germline CDR1 and CDR2 sequences are LGHNA and YNFKEQ. The CDR3 has 14 residues. CDR3 nucleotide sequence: TGTGCCAGCAGCCAAGATAAGGATAATTCACCCCTCCACTTT. Translating gives CASSQDKDNSPLHF.

The chain combines TRBV9 with TRBJ2-1, with TRBD1 identical over 9 bases. Per the germline V gene, CDR1 is SGDLS and CDR2 is YYNGEE. This CDR3 has 19 amino acids. J gave up 0 bases and V 0 bases, and 10 bases lay outside the gene matches. This CDR3 is CASSVETGTGNPSYNEQFF. CDR3 coding DNA: TGTGCCAGCAGCGTAGAGACCGGGACAGGGAATCCCTCCTACAATGAGCAGTTCTTC.

V usage is TRBV10-3 and J usage is TRBJ2-3, with 15 bases aligning to TRBD2. CDR1 and CDR2 from the germline V gene are ENHRY and SYGVKD. The CDR3 runs 17 residues. J lost 2 bases, V lost 10 bases, and 10 bases had no gene match. The CDR3 DNA follows: TGTGCCACAAGGGAGGGACTAGCGGGGGGTTTCACAGATACGCAGTATTTT. The encoded protein is CATREGLAGGFTDTQYF.

This chain connects TRBV30 to TRBJ2-7, with D uncertain. CDR3 size: 15 residues. Per the germline V gene, CDR1 is GTSNPN and CDR2 is SVGIG (reference sequence). V was cut by 4 bases and J by 1 base, with 17 bases left in between. CDR3 loop: CAWTRKTPASYEQYF. In nucleotides, the CDR3 is TGTGCCTGGACCCGTAAAACCCCCGCGTCCTACGAGCAGTACTTC. The entire variable domain, with the rest obtained from reference TRBV30 and TRBJ2-7, is as follows: SQTIHQWPATLVQPVGSPLSLECTVEGTSNPNLYWYRQAAGRGLQLLFYSVGIGQISSEVPQNLSASRPQDRQFILSSKKLLLSDSGFYLCAWTRKTPASYEQYFGPGTRLTVT.

The gene calls are TRBV5-6 and TRBJ1-1; 9 nucleotides agree with TRBD1. Germline loops: CDR1 SGHDT, CDR2 YYEEEE. The CDR3 consists of 16 residues. V trimming: 3 bases; J trimming: 1 base; junction bases outside the gene matches: 7. The CDR3 spells CASSSGTGYGNTEAFF. DNA for the CDR3: TGTGCCAGCAGCTCGGGGACAGGGTACGGGAACACTGAAGCTTTCTTT.

The V and J genes are TRBV6-5 and TRBJ2-5, with TRBD2 as a possible D gene (6 bases). Germline lookup yields CDR1 MNHEY and CDR2 SVGAGI. The V gene lost 6 bases and the J gene lost 4 bases, with 18 bases spanning the gap. The CDR3 contains 15 residues. The CDR3 DNA follows: TGTGCCAGCAGACTGACTAGTTCCGCAATAGAGACCCAGTACTTC. Residues: CASRLTSSAIETQYF.

This clone was observed a few times. The V gene is TRBV7-9, the J gene TRBJ2-6; TRBD2 matches at 8 bases. Trimming at V came to 5 bases and at J to 11 bases, leaving 14 bases not matched to a gene. Germline values: CDR1 SEHNR, CDR2 FQNEAQ (reference sequence). This CDR3 has 16 amino acids. CDR3 region: CASSPTGLASADVLTF. As DNA, the CDR3 is TGTGCCAGCAGCCCAACTGGACTAGCTTCTGCTGACGTCCTGACTTTC.

This rearrangement joins TRBV30 to TRBJ2-4; TRBD2 agrees at 8 bases. V was clipped by 2 bases and J by 6 bases; unmatched bases: 0. Germline V gene lookup returns CDR1 GTSNPN and CDR2 SVGIG (reference sequence). This CDR3 is 12 amino acids long. CDR3 residues: CAWSRGGNIQYF. The CDR3 bases are TGTGCCTGGAGTCGGGGGGGAAACATTCAGTACTTC.

This sequence joins TRBV7-2 and TRBJ2-3; D is perhaps TRBD1 (5 bases). Germline CDR1 SGHTA, CDR2 FQGNSA. The CDR3 is 14 amino acids. The ends were cut back, 4 bases at V and 6 bases at J, with 14 bases in the middle. CDR3: CASSSGQVGDTQYF. CDR3 sequence (DNA): TGTGCCAGCAGCTCAGGACAAGTAGGGGATACGCAGTATTTT.

Of note for this clone: This specimen includes other DNA sequences encoding the same CDR3. This chain links TRBV5-1 with TRBJ1-1; D gene unclear. Trimming took 1 base from V and 0 from J, leaving 7 bases between them. Germline lookup yields CDR1 SGHRS and CDR2 YFSETQ. CDR3 size: 14 residues. Here the CDR3 DNA reads TGCGCCAGCAGCTTGTCTGAGGTGAACACTGAAGCTTTCTTT. Amino acid sequence: CASSLSEVNTEAFF.

The CDR3 DNA reads as TGTGCCATCAGTGAAGTCGCAGGGGAGTCCTACGAGCAGTACTTC. This translates into CAISEVAGESYEQYF. The V call is TRBV10-3, the J call TRBJ2-7; tentative D call: TRBD1 (6 bases). Germline V gene data show CDR1 as ENHRY and CDR2 as SYGVKD. This CDR3 has 15 residues. The V gene lost 3 bases and the J gene lost 1 base, with 13 bases spanning the gap.

This clone has ten or more counts. The V and J genes are TRBV28 and TRBJ2-7, with 8 bases lining up with TRBD1. The V and J ends lost 6 bases and 3 bases, in that order; junction bases with no gene match: 7. The CDR3 is 14 amino acids. Germline V gene lookup returns CDR1 MDHEN and CDR2 SYDVKM. CDR3 DNA sequence: TGTGCCAGCAGAGATAGGACAGGGTACTACGAGCAGTACTTC. Translated, it gives CASRDRTGYYEQYF. Complete variable domain (other parts from reference TRBV28 and TRBJ2-7): DVKVTQSSRYLVKRTGEKVFLECVQDMDHENMFWYRQDPGLGLRLIYFSYDVKMKEKGDIPEGYSVSREKKERFSLILESASTNQTSMYLCASRDRTGYYEQYFGPGTRLTVT.

This chain links TRBV18 with TRBJ2-7, with D perhaps given as TRBD1 or TRBD2 (5 bases each). The germline CDR1 and CDR2 sequences are KGHSH and LQKENI. Trimming cost V 3 bases and J 1 base, with 16 bases left between them. This CDR3 spans 16 amino acids. CDR3 DNA sequence: TGTGCCAGCTCACCCCCCGTCGGGGCAGCGTCCTACGAGCAGTACTTC. This sequence encodes CASSPPVGAASYEQYF. Full variable domain (rest looked up from reference TRBV18 and TRBJ2-7): NAGVMQNPRHLVRRRGQEARLRCSPMKGHSHVYWYRQLPEEGLKFMVYLQKENIIDESGMPKERFSAEFPKEGPSILRIQQVVRGDSAAYFCASSPPVGAASYEQYFGPGTRLTVT.

The genes are TRBV19 and TRBJ1-4; no reliable D call. V was trimmed by 4 bases and J by 0 bases, leaving 12 bases between them. In germline, CDR1 is LNHDA, CDR2 SQIVND (reference sequence). The CDR3 has 16 amino acids. CDR3 bases: TGTGCCAGTAGTAGGTCAGACGTTGCAACTAATGAAAAACTGTTTTTT. Amino acid sequence: CASSRSDVATNEKLFF.

This clone was observed at least ten times. The J gene is TRBJ1-3, the V gene TRBV6-5; D possibly corresponds to TRBD1 (5 bases). V dropped 2 bases and J dropped 0 bases, with 8 bases sitting between them. The CDR3 covers 15 residues. In germline, CDR1 is MNHEY, CDR2 SVGAGI. The CDR3 sequence is CASSYERGSGNTIYF. The DNA of the CDR3 is TGTGCCAGCAGTTACGAGAGGGGCTCTGGAAACACCATATATTTT.

CDR3 region: CASSYPEGGNSGEQFF. As DNA, the CDR3 is TGTGCCAGCAGTTACCCCGAGGGGGGTAATTCGGGTGAGCAGTTCTTC. This sequence joins TRBV6-6 and TRBJ2-1; D is tentatively TRBD1 or TRBD2 (6 bases each). The CDR3 contains 16 residues. V lost 2 bases to trimming and J lost 9 bases, with 20 bases between them. Germline V lookup: CDR1 MNHNY, CDR2 SVGAGI (reference sequence).

The chain has TRBV5-6 and TRBJ1-3; D is unresolved. The germline V gene has CDR1 SGHDT and CDR2 YYEEEE. V was clipped by 2 bases and J by 4 bases, with 4 bases between them. The length of the CDR3 is 12 residues. CDR3 DNA sequence: TGTGCCAGCAGCTTTCTCGGAAACACCATATATTTT. Translation gives CASSFLGNTIYF. Full variable domain (outside the CDR3, taken from reference TRBV5-6 and TRBJ1-3): DAGVTQSPTHLIKTRGQQVTLRCSPKSGHDTVSWYQQALGQGPQFIFQYYEEEERQRGNFPDRFSGHQFPNYSSELNVNALLLGDSALYLCASSFLGNTIYFGEGSWLTVV.

J is TRBJ2-7 and V is TRBV21-1; the table names TRBD2, a call not compared with the DNA. TRBV21-1 is a listed pseudogene. The CDR3 is 15 residues long. DNA for the CDR3: TGTGCCAGCAGCAAAGGGAAGCGTTGTGCCTACGAGCAGTACTTC. It is translated as CASSKGKRCAYEQYF.